The 15 T cell receptor beta chains listed next were all sequenced from one sample in a study of T cell responses to AZD1222 COVID-19 vaccine. Clones were read by immunoSEQ multiplex PCR, and TCRdb kept only the in-frame ones, dropping some. The sample yields around 140,000 clones, approximately 88% seen once. The sequences come from peripheral blood, collected on day 0 of AZD1222 vaccination. These receptors were collected from an adult in good health.

The V gene is TRBV6-2 or TRBV6-3, the J gene TRBJ2-7, with 8 bases identical to TRBD2. With V trimmed by 2 bases and J by 0 bases, 6 bases remained unmatched. This CDR3 has 16 residues. CDR1 and CDR2 from the germline V gene are MNHEY and SVGEGT. The DNA of the CDR3 is TGTGCCAGCAGTTACGTGCGCGGGGGGTACTCCTACGAGCAGTACTTC. Translating it yields CASSYVRGGYSYEQYF.

This rearrangement joins TRBV10-2 to TRBJ1-2; 7 bases align to TRBD1. Germline values: CDR1 WSHSY, CDR2 SAAADI. With 7 bases clipped from V and 7 bases from J, the junction kept 9 bases outside the gene matches. The CDR3 loop spans 13 amino acids. DNA for the CDR3: TGCGCCAGCACCAGGGACAGTTGGGCTGGCTACACCTTC. This gives the protein CASTRDSWAGYTF.

The chain is built from TRBV5-1 and TRBJ1-1; D gene uncertain. The CDR3 is made up of 15 amino acids. Per the germline V gene, CDR1 is SGHRS and CDR2 is YFSETQ. V was shortened by 0 bases and J by 1 base, with 10 bases between the two germline ends. The CDR3 loop is CASSLAERGNTEAFF. The CDR3 DNA reads as TGCGCCAGCAGCTTGGCCGAACGAGGGAACACTGAAGCTTTCTTT. The full variable domain, with the rest looked up from reference TRBV5-1 and TRBJ1-1, is KAGVTQTPRYLIKTRGQQVTLSCSPISGHRSVSWYQQTPGQGLQFLFEYFSETQRNKGNFPGRFSGRQFSNSRSEMNVSTLELGDSALYLCASSLAERGNTEAFFGQGTRLTVV.

The rearrangement joins TRBV19 to TRBJ1-3; the D gene is possibly TRBD1 (6 bases). Trimming removed 6 bases from V and 0 bases from J, with 21 bases in between. Germline CDR1 reads LNHDA; CDR2 reads SQIVND (reference sequence). The CDR3 contains 18 residues. As DNA, the CDR3 is TGTGCCAGTAGCGCCAGGGGAAGGGGACTATACTCTGGAAACACCATATATTTT. It codes for CASSARGRGLYSGNTIYF.

On this clone: The junction and the germline gene differ at one end; a read error may be behind it. J is TRBJ1-2 and V is TRBV5-1; a possible D gene is TRBD1 (5 bases). This CDR3 has 12 amino acids. Per germline, CDR1 SGHRS and CDR2 YFSETQ. The CDR3 DNA reads as TGCGCCAGCAGATTGGACACATCCGGCTACACCTTC. Translated, it gives CASRLDTSGYTF. The variable domain in full, with the rest retrieved from reference TRBV5-1 and TRBJ1-2, is KAGVTQTPRYLIKTRGQQVTLSCSPISGHRSVSWYQQTPGQGLQFLFEYFSETQRNKGNFPGRFSGRQFSNSRSEMNVSTLELGDSALYLCASRLDTSGYTFGSGTRLTVV.

The genes are TRBV19 and TRBJ1-2; 8 nucleotides agree with TRBD1. The germline V gene encodes CDR1 LNHDA and CDR2 SQIVND (reference sequence). The CDR3 runs 14 residues. The V and J ends lost 7 bases and 5 bases, in that order; junction bases with no gene match: 9. DNA for the CDR3: TGTGCCAGTATGGAGCAGGGGGCTTGGTATGGCTACACCTTC. Its translation is CASMEQGAWYGYTF.

This clone was observed once. This chain links TRBV3-1 (or the pseudogene TRBV3-2) with TRBJ2-3; the match to TRBD2 covers 11 bases. The CDR3 length is 15 residues. Per germline, CDR1 LGHDT and CDR2 YNNKEL (reference sequence). V was clipped by 4 bases and J by 5 bases; unmatched bases: 5. The CDR3 is CASSPSGGFVDTQYF. Here the CDR3 DNA reads TGTGCCAGCAGCCCTAGCGGGGGGTTTGTAGATACGCAGTATTTT.

The V call is TRBV18, the J call TRBJ2-3, with D uncertain. Germline V lookup: CDR1 KGHSH, CDR2 LQKENI. The CDR3 is 14 residues long. The V and J ends lost 1 base and 0 bases respectively, with 5 bases between them. Here the CDR3 DNA reads TGTGCCAGCTCACCACTGCAGAGCACAGATACGCAGTATTTT. Translation gives CASSPLQSTDTQYF.

The chain links TRBV6-2 or TRBV6-3 to TRBJ1-6; 7 bases map to TRBD1. This CDR3 has 15 residues. Germline V gene data show CDR1 as MNHEY and CDR2 as SVGEGT. With 2 bases clipped from V and 6 bases from J, the junction kept 4 bases outside the gene matches. Here the CDR3 reads CASSYGQEPNSPLHF. CDR3 bases: TGTGCCAGCAGTTACGGACAGGAACCTAATTCACCCCTCCACTTT.

This clone was observed a single time. The chain couples TRBV5-4 to TRBJ1-4; 8 bases align to TRBD1. V dropped 4 bases and J dropped 4; count of bases not matched to a gene: 6. Germline V gene lookup returns CDR1 SGHNT and CDR2 YYREEE (reference sequence). This CDR3 is 15 amino acids long. The CDR3 loop is CASSTQDRVNEKLFF. CDR3 DNA sequence: TGTGCCAGCAGCACCCAGGACAGGGTTAATGAAAAACTGTTTTTT.

The chain has TRBV5-1 and TRBJ2-5; no clear D. V was cut by 0 bases and J by 5 bases, with 14 bases left in between. Germline V CDR1 and CDR2: SGHRS, YFSETQ. The CDR3 extends over 15 amino acids. In DNA, the CDR3 is TGCGCCAGCAGCTTGGCCGCTCCGCCGTCGGAGACCCAGTACTTC. Amino acids: CASSLAAPPSETQYF.

The chain uses TRBV7-9 and TRBJ1-2; D gene uncertain. This CDR3 is built from 15 residues. CDR1 and CDR2 from the germline V gene are SEHNR and FQNEAQ (reference sequence). Trimming took 2 bases from V and 4 from J, leaving 14 bases between them. CDR3 sequence (DNA): TGTGCCAGCAGCTTACCTCTCGCAGGCGGCTATGGCTACACCTTC. It translates to CASSLPLAGGYGYTF.

The chain couples TRBV5-6 to TRBJ1-6; 7 bases map to TRBD1. CDR1 SGHDT and CDR2 YYEEEE come from the germline V gene. CDR3 length: 17 amino acids. V shed 3 bases, J shed 10 bases, and the junction held 16 bases outside the gene matches. The CDR3 here is CASSSQRDTGADSPLHF. The CDR3, as DNA: TGTGCCAGCAGCTCACAGAGAGACACAGGGGCGGACTCACCCCTCCACTTT.

The chain carries TRBV7-9 and TRBJ1-3, with a possible D match to TRBD1 (6 bases). Germline V gives CDR1 SEHNR, CDR2 FQNEAQ (reference sequence). The CDR3 sequence is 15 residues long. Trimming cost V 1 base and J 0 bases, with 7 bases left between them. The CDR3 protein is CASSLGTASGNTIYF. The CDR3 DNA reads as TGTGCCAGCAGCTTAGGGACAGCCTCTGGAAACACCATATATTTT.

The chain uses TRBV6-5 and TRBJ2-2, with D uncertain. Germline V gives CDR1 MNHEY, CDR2 SVGAGI. Deletions cut 5 bases from V and 0 bases from J, with 10 bases between. This CDR3 comprises 15 residues. CDR3 bases: TGTGCCAGCAGTACCCAGGTCTCGAACACCGGGGAGCTGTTTTTT. Amino acids: CASSTQVSNTGELFF.